The 28 T cell receptor beta chains below come from one sample, sequenced in a study of cytomegalovirus exposure and HLA in healthy donors. The PCR contained 60 Vbeta and 13 Jbeta primers. TCRdb's table, derived via immunoSEQ multiplex PCR, lists solely in-frame clones and lacks some. The table has roughly 150,000 clones, more than 75% seen once. The sample taken for sequencing was PBMCs. All receptors derive from a woman aged 40 to 50 in good health and CMV-seronegative.

The gene calls are TRBV7-9 and TRBJ2-3, with 8 bases aligning to TRBD1. The CDR3 is made up of 15 amino acids. The J segment lost 2 bases and the V segment lost 4 bases, leaving 5 bases of the junction unmatched. The germline V gene encodes CDR1 SEHNR and CDR2 FQNEAQ (reference sequence). The CDR3, as DNA: TGTGCCAGCAGCTGGGCGACAGGGGCCACAGATACGCAGTATTTT. Its translation is CASSWATGATDTQYF.

The sample holds one count of this clone. The chain is built from TRBV7-2 and TRBJ2-2, with 7 bases identical to TRBD1. The CDR3 extends over 17 amino acids. Germline assignment: CDR1 SGHTA and CDR2 FQGNSA. V lost 4 bases and J lost 5; bases outside the gene matches: 13. This chain's CDR3 is CASSSGDSLRWTGELFF. CDR3 DNA sequence: TGTGCCAGCAGCTCAGGGGACAGCCTCAGGTGGACCGGGGAGCTGTTTTTT.

The CDR3 region has the DNA TGTGCCAGCAGCTTTCTCAGGACTAGCGGCACAGATACGCAGTATTTT. This gives the protein CASSFLRTSGTDTQYF. The chain recombines TRBV7-9 with TRBJ2-3, with TRBD2 matching 9 bases. This CDR3 is 16 amino acids long. Germline V gives CDR1 SEHNR, CDR2 FQNEAQ (reference sequence). V lost 3 bases, J lost 1 base, and 5 bases stayed unmatched.

DNA of the CDR3: TGCGCCAGCAGCCAAGATGGAGGATTTGGAGGTACCTACGAGCAGTACTTC. As protein: CASSQDGGFGGTYEQYF. The chain uses TRBV4-3 and TRBJ2-7; possibly TRBD2 for D (5 bases). The CDR3 runs 17 residues. Looked up from germline, CDR1 is LGHNA and CDR2 is YSLEER. Deletions cut 0 bases from V and 2 bases from J, with 17 bases between.

V gene TRBV5-8 combines with J gene TRBJ2-1, with a possible D match to TRBD2 (5 bases). From germline, CDR1 is SGHTS and CDR2 YDEGEE. Trimming took off 4 bases at V and 5 bases at J, with 13 bases between the two ends. The CDR3 totals 14 residues. CDR3 residues: CASSLMRANNEQFF. The CDR3, as DNA: TGTGCCAGCAGCCTTATGAGGGCCAACAATGAGCAGTTCTTC. The whole variable domain, remainder taken from reference TRBV5-8 and TRBJ2-1, is EAGVTQSPTHLIKTRGQQATLRCSPISGHTSVYWYQQALGLGLQFLLWYDEGEERNRGNFPPRFSGRQFPNYSSELNVNALELEDSALYLCASSLMRANNEQFFGPGTRLTVL.

The gene calls are TRBV6-5 and TRBJ2-1, with D maybe TRBD2 (5 bases). The V and J ends lost 2 bases and 9 bases respectively, with 11 bases between them. Germline CDR1 is MNHEY and CDR2 is SVGAGI. The CDR3 is made up of 13 amino acids. The CDR3 region has the DNA TGTGCCAGCAGTTACGGGGAGACGGGTGAGCAGTTCTTC. Its protein is CASSYGETGEQFF.

The chain has TRBV5-5 and TRBJ2-7, with TRBD1 as a possible D gene (5 bases). This CDR3 has 16 residues. Per the germline V gene, CDR1 is SGHKS and CDR2 is YYEKEE (reference sequence). V dropped 5 bases and J dropped 2 bases, with 20 bases sitting between them. The CDR3 DNA sequence: TGTGCCAGCAGTTTCGCACCGGACACACTCACCTACGAGCAGTACTTC. The encoded protein is CASSFAPDTLTYEQYF.

Only one count was recorded for this clone. Germline and junction disagree at one end, which may indicate a read error. The chain is built from TRBV10-3 and TRBJ2-6; the match to TRBD1 covers 7 bases. Germline values: CDR1 ENHRY, CDR2 SYGVKD. CDR3 size: 16 residues. CDR3 amino acids: CAIKGDSGSGANGLTF. The DNA for the CDR3 is TGTGCCATCAAAGGGGACAGTGGGTCTGGGGCCAACGGCCTGACTTTC.

This clone was detected a few times. V is TRBV6-5 and J is TRBJ2-7; tentatively, D is TRBD2 (5 bases). V lost 5 bases and J 5 bases, leaving 10 bases between the germline ends. This CDR3 is built from 12 residues. Germline V gene sequence: CDR1 MNHEY, CDR2 SVGAGI. For the CDR3, the DNA is TGTGCCAGCAGTGCGAGGGTCCACGAGCAGTACTTC. Translated: CASSARVHEQYF.

The gene calls are TRBV6-5 and TRBJ2-3; a weak D match, TRBD2 (5 bases). Deletions cut 7 bases from V and 3 bases from J, with 11 bases between. Germline V gene data show CDR1 as MNHEY and CDR2 as SVGAGI. The CDR3 loop spans 13 amino acids. CDR3 bases: TGTGCCAGCAAAGAGGGTCCGACAGATACGCAGTATTTT. This codes for CASKEGPTDTQYF.

There are a few counts of this clone. The V and J genes are TRBV10-3 and TRBJ2-7; TRBD1 is a possible D gene (6 bases). Trimming took off 4 bases at V and 6 bases at J, with 13 bases between the two ends. Germline V CDR1 and CDR2: ENHRY, SYGVKD. The CDR3 covers 13 residues. CDR3 DNA sequence: TGTGCCATCAGTGTTCCAGGGGTATCCGAGCAGTACTTC. This translates into CAISVPGVSEQYF.

This sequence joins TRBV5-4 and TRBJ2-2, with D unclear. V was trimmed by 4 bases and J by 7 bases, leaving 17 bases between them. Germline values: CDR1 SGHNT, CDR2 YYREEE (reference sequence). The CDR3 length is 15 residues. CDR3 bases: TGTGCCAGCAGCCAAGCCGAAGCTCCGAGCGGGGAGCTGTTTTTT. It yields the protein CASSQAEAPSGELFF. The whole variable domain, filled in from reference TRBV5-4 and TRBJ2-2, reads ETGVTQSPTHLIKTRGQQVTLRCSSQSGHNTVSWYQQALGQGPQFIFQYYREEENGRGNFPPRFSGLQFPNYSSELNVNALELDDSALYLCASSQAEAPSGELFFGEGSRLTVL.

This clone was observed a handful of times. This chain joins TRBV7-2 and TRBJ1-2; maybe TRBD1 (6 bases). V lost 4 bases, J lost 4 bases, and 10 bases lay in between. The CDR3 consists of 13 residues. Per the germline V gene, CDR1 is SGHTA and CDR2 is FQGNSA. CDR3 amino acids: CASSWGLGYGYTF. The CDR3 nucleotides are TGTGCCAGCAGCTGGGGGCTAGGCTATGGCTACACCTTC.

The chain uses TRBV11-1 and TRBJ1-4; TRBD1 might be the D (5 bases). This CDR3 spans 14 amino acids. V was shortened by 5 bases and J by 8 bases, with 15 bases between the two germline ends. CDR1 and CDR2 from the germline V gene are SGHAT and FQDESV (reference sequence). In DNA, the CDR3 is TGTGCCAGCAGCGTTCAGGGAAATCAAGAAAAACTGTTTTTT. It codes for CASSVQGNQEKLFF.

The chain couples TRBV28 to TRBJ2-1; 13 bases line up with TRBD2. The CDR3 is made up of 17 amino acids. J gave up 7 bases and V 3 bases, and 9 bases lay outside the gene matches. The germline gives CDR1 MDHEN, CDR2 SYDVKM. The CDR3 DNA sequence: TGTGCCAGCAGTTTCCCGACACTAGCGGGGGGGCCGAATGAGCAGTTCTTC. It yields the protein CASSFPTLAGGPNEQFF.

The chain carries TRBV19 and TRBJ1-3, with 11 bases identical to TRBD1. The ends lost 3 bases at V and 4 bases at J; junction bases unmatched: 2. The CDR3 length is 15 residues. Germline CDR1 is LNHDA and CDR2 is SQIVND (reference sequence). The CDR3 DNA is TGTGCCAGTAGTATGGGACAGGGGGAAGGAAACACCATATATTTT. Translated, it gives CASSMGQGEGNTIYF.

V and J are TRBV29-1 and TRBJ1-1; D ambiguous. CDR3 length equals 11 residues. Trimming removed 4 bases from V and 6 bases from J, with 9 bases in between. The V gene's germline CDR1 is SQVTM and CDR2 ANQGSEA. In DNA, the CDR3 is TGCAGCGTTGCGAGGGAGGCTGAAGCTTTCTTT. It encodes CSVAREAEAFF.

V and J are TRBV7-9 and TRBJ2-2; a possible D gene is TRBD2 (7 bases). Trimming took 6 bases from V and 6 from J, leaving 14 bases between them. The CDR3 consists of 14 residues. Germline CDR1 is SEHNR and CDR2 is FQNEAQ (reference sequence). The CDR3 protein is CASSPGGLPGELFF. The CDR3 DNA reads as TGTGCCAGCAGTCCGGGGGGCCTGCCCGGGGAGCTGTTTTTT.

The chain is built from TRBV5-1 and TRBJ2-2; possibly TRBD1 for D (6 bases). This CDR3 spans 14 amino acids. The V and J ends lost 6 bases and 2 bases respectively, with 11 bases between them. Germline values: CDR1 SGHRS, CDR2 YFSETQ. The CDR3 protein is CASMVQGNTGELFF. The CDR3 DNA is TGCGCCAGCATGGTACAGGGCAACACCGGGGAGCTGTTTTTT.

This clone has only one observation. The CDR3 DNA sequence: TGTGCCAGCAGCCAAGCTGCAGGCAGTTCTAACTCTGGGGCCAACGTCCTGACTTTC. Residues: CASSQAAGSSNSGANVLTF. The chain couples TRBV14 to TRBJ2-6; D gene uncertain. From germline, CDR1 is SGHDN and CDR2 FVKESK. V lost 1 base and J lost 0, with 16 bases in between. This CDR3 contains 19 residues.

The chain combines TRBV6-5 with TRBJ2-5; D is uncertain. V lost 0 bases and J 2 bases, leaving 7 bases between the germline ends. This CDR3 contains 14 residues. Germline CDR1 and CDR2: MNHEY and SVGAGI. The CDR3 bases are TGTGCCAGCAGTTACTCACCAGGACAAGAGACCCAGTACTTC. Its translation is CASSYSPGQETQYF.

The chain is built from TRBV7-3 and TRBJ1-6; D is unclear. The V end was cut by 4 bases, the J end by 11 bases, with 12 bases between. The CDR3 totals 13 residues. Germline assignment: CDR1 SGHTA and CDR2 FQGTGA. CDR3 residues: CASSYDGETPLHF. The CDR3 nucleotides are TGTGCCAGCAGCTACGACGGAGAGACACCCCTCCACTTT.

A word on this clone: Compared with germline, one end of the junction differs, possibly owing to a read error. The V and J genes are TRBV28 and TRBJ2-6; TRBD1 matches 7 bases. In germline, CDR1 is MDHEN, CDR2 SYDVKM. This CDR3 is 15 amino acids long. The CDR3 protein is CASSSTGAGANGLTF. The CDR3, as DNA: TGTGCCAGCAGTTCTACAGGGGCTGGGGCCAACGGCCTGACTTTC.

V is TRBV25-1 and J is TRBJ2-5, with 7 bases that match TRBD2. V shed 2 bases and J 5 bases; nucleotides not matched to a gene: 8. Germline values: CDR1 MGHDK, CDR2 SYGVNS. CDR3 length: 15 residues. The CDR3 DNA reads as TGTGCCAGCAGTGAACTAGCGGACCTTGGGGAGACCCAGTACTTC. This sequence encodes CASSELADLGETQYF.

J is TRBJ1-1 and V is TRBV5-1, with TRBD1 matching 8 bases. Germline V gene sequence: CDR1 SGHRS, CDR2 YFSETQ. The CDR3 consists of 14 residues. V lost 4 bases and J lost 8; bases outside the gene matches: 10. The CDR3 sequence is CASSPGTGGTEAFF. DNA of the CDR3: TGCGCCAGCAGCCCGGGGACAGGCGGAACCGAAGCTTTCTTT.

The chain has TRBV7-8 and TRBJ2-7, with a tentative D call TRBD2 (7 bases). The CDR3 loop spans 14 amino acids. Per the germline V gene, CDR1 is SGHVS and CDR2 is FQNEAQ. The ends were cut back, 5 bases at V and 5 bases at J, with 16 bases in the middle. CDR3 DNA sequence: TGTGCCAGCAGCCCATTGGGGGGGCGCGACGAGCAGTACTTC. This sequence encodes CASSPLGGRDEQYF.

A note on this clone: One end of the junction is discordant with germline, which a read error may explain. The CDR3 DNA sequence: TGTGCCAGCAGCCAAGATCTGTCAGCTACGTACTCTGGGGCCAACGGCCTGACTTTC. Translation: CASSQDLSATYSGANGLTF. The V and J genes are TRBV4-2 and TRBJ2-6; possibly TRBD1 for D (5 bases). Germline V gene lookup returns CDR1 LGHNA and CDR2 YNFKEQ. The CDR3 has 19 residues.

The chain couples TRBV4-1 to TRBJ1-1, with 7 bases lining up with TRBD1. Germline CDR1 is MGHRA and CDR2 is YSYEKL. The V gene end was trimmed by 4 bases and the J gene end by 1 base; junction bases not matched to a gene: 21. The CDR3 is 20 residues long. CDR3 amino acids: CASSPTPLPGTVRRNTEAFF. The CDR3 nucleotides read TGCGCCAGCAGCCCGACTCCCCTCCCCGGGACAGTAAGACGGAACACTGAAGCTTTCTTT.